The 19 T cell receptor beta chains reported below all come from one sample, sequenced in a study of CD4 T cells in relation to SARS-CoV-2 and coronaviruses. Their antigens remain unidentified. Sequenced by immunoSEQ multiplex PCR; TCRdb stores in-frame clones only, minus some. The table records under 45,000 clones, roughly 84% of them present only once. The sample consisted of naive CD4+ T cells from PBMCs, cultured in vitro. The subset: naive CD4+ T cells isolated by negative enrichment. The source of these receptors is an adult with COVID-19.

The J gene is TRBJ1-6, the V gene TRBV28; unclear D gene. This CDR3 spans 17 amino acids. Trimming took off 2 bases at V and 0 bases at J, with 11 bases between the two ends. Germline lookup yields CDR1 MDHEN and CDR2 SYDVKM. CDR3 residues: CASSLLRESSYNSPLHF. CDR3 sequence (DNA): TGTGCCAGCAGTTTACTACGTGAGAGCTCCTATAATTCACCCCTCCACTTT.

The CDR3 reads CASSVGAGVTDTQYF. DNA for the CDR3: TGTGCCAGCAGCGTAGGAGCGGGAGTAACAGATACGCAGTATTTT. The chain couples TRBV9 to TRBJ2-3; 8 bases agree with TRBD2. There are 15 residues in the CDR3. Losses at the gene ends were 0 bases for V and 3 bases for J; bases not matched to a gene: 3. In germline, CDR1 is SGDLS, CDR2 YYNGEE.

The chain uses TRBV6-2 or TRBV6-3 and TRBJ2-2; 9 nucleotides align to TRBD1. J was trimmed by 4 bases and V by 4 bases; bases with no gene match: 1. Germline CDR1 is MNHEY and CDR2 is SVGEGT. The CDR3 runs to 14 residues. CDR3 DNA: TGTGCCAGCAGTTTACAGGGGGCCACCGGGGAGCTGTTTTTT. Its translation: CASSLQGATGELFF.

The chain combines TRBV28 with TRBJ2-7, with D perhaps TRBD1 (6 bases). This CDR3 is built from 16 residues. V was trimmed by 5 bases and J by 7 bases, leaving 24 bases between them. Germline CDR1 reads MDHEN; CDR2 reads SYDVKM. CDR3 sequence (DNA): TGTGCCAGCAGTCATCTAAACAGGGCCCGGAGAGGGGAGCAGTACTTC. Encoded protein: CASSHLNRARRGEQYF.

The CDR3 DNA reads as TGTGCCAGCAGTGACACTAGCGGGAGACCCGTTGAGCAGTTCTTC. Its translation is CASSDTSGRPVEQFF. The chain combines TRBV2 with TRBJ2-1; 11 bases fit TRBD2. Germline CDR1 reads SNHLY; CDR2 reads FYNNEI. The CDR3 runs 15 residues. With V trimmed by 3 bases and J by 9 bases, 7 bases remained unmatched.

This rearrangement joins TRBV7-8 to TRBJ2-1; D ambiguous. Germline CDR1 and CDR2: SGHVS and FQNEAQ. Trimming left V 0 bases short and J 3 bases short, with 15 bases between. The CDR3 has 17 residues. The CDR3 spells CASSLALGSFDYNEQFF. Here the CDR3 DNA reads TGTGCCAGCAGCTTAGCGCTAGGCAGCTTCGACTACAATGAGCAGTTCTTC.

V is TRBV2 and J is TRBJ2-1, with 8 bases matching TRBD2. The CDR3 totals 14 residues. The germline gives CDR1 SNHLY, CDR2 FYNNEI. With V trimmed by 6 bases and J by 6 bases, 7 bases remained unmatched. DNA of the CDR3: TGTGCCAGCAGCAGACTAGCGACTATCAATGAGCAGTTCTTC. Translation: CASSRLATINEQFF.

The genes are TRBV28 and TRBJ1-1; no firm D call. Trimming shortened V by 2 bases and J by 5 bases, and 12 bases separated the two germline ends. Germline CDR1 and CDR2: MDHEN and SYDVKM. CDR3 length equals 14 residues. The CDR3: CASSLERVTTEAFF. Here the CDR3 DNA reads TGTGCCAGCAGTTTAGAGCGGGTAACTACTGAAGCTTTCTTT.

The chain links TRBV6-6 to TRBJ2-3, with 13 bases identical to TRBD2. This CDR3 contains 20 residues. V shed 10 bases, J shed 3 bases, and the junction held 22 bases outside the gene matches. From germline, CDR1 is MNHNY and CDR2 SVGAGI (reference sequence). CDR3 coding DNA: TGTGCCACCAGCCTTAGGGAGGCGGGACTAGCGGGACGGGGGACAGATACGCAGTATTTT. Translation: CATSLREAGLAGRGTDTQYF.

The chain carries TRBV20-1 and TRBJ1-3, with D unclear. Trimming removed 3 bases at V and 4 bases at J, with 4 bases between. The CDR3 has 11 residues. The germline gives CDR1 DFQATT, CDR2 SNEGSKA (reference sequence). CDR3 bases: TGCAGTGCTAGGGTGGGAAACACCATATATTTT. It encodes CSARVGNTIYF.

This clone appeared a few times. The chain carries TRBV18 and TRBJ1-3; D is uncertain. Trimming took off 3 bases at V and 4 bases at J, with 13 bases between the two ends. Germline V gives CDR1 KGHSH, CDR2 LQKENI. This CDR3 spans 15 amino acids. The CDR3 DNA reads TGTGCCAGCTCACCCGCCCAGCGAACGGGAAACACCATATATTTT. It translates to CASSPAQRTGNTIYF.

This chain connects TRBV3-1 (or the pseudogene TRBV3-2) to TRBJ1-1, with D possibly being TRBD1 (6 bases). V was shortened by 11 bases and J by 0 bases, with 19 bases between the two germline ends. Germline lookup yields CDR1 LGHDT and CDR2 YNNKEL (reference sequence). This CDR3 has 15 residues. The chain's CDR3 is CAVHPTGHLNTEAFF. CDR3 nucleotides: TGTGCCGTTCACCCGACAGGACACCTGAACACTGAAGCTTTCTTT.

This chain joins TRBV28 and TRBJ1-2, with unresolved D. The length of the CDR3 is 12 residues. The germline CDR1 and CDR2 sequences are MDHEN and SYDVKM. V was trimmed by 1 base and J by 8 bases, leaving 8 bases between them. The CDR3 region has the DNA TGTGCCAGCAGTTTATTCCCTGACGGCTACACCTTC. It translates to CASSLFPDGYTF.

J is TRBJ2-2 and V is TRBV27; 7 bases map to TRBD1. Germline V gene data show CDR1 as MNHEY and CDR2 as SMNVEV (reference sequence). The CDR3 is 13 amino acids. V was clipped by 6 bases and J by 7 bases; unmatched bases: 5. The CDR3 loop is CASRTGESGELFF. The CDR3 DNA reads as TGTGCCAGCAGAACAGGGGAGAGCGGGGAGCTGTTTTTT.

This chain joins TRBV3-1 (or the pseudogene TRBV3-2) and TRBJ2-1; D is undetermined. The germline V gene encodes CDR1 LGHDT and CDR2 YNNKEL (reference sequence). This CDR3 is 13 amino acids long. With 0 bases removed from V and 12 bases from J, the gap between germline ends came to 12 bases. For the CDR3, the DNA is TGTGCCAGCAGCCAAGATCGGCTGGGTAGGCAGTTCTTC. This codes for CASSQDRLGRQFF.

The rearrangement links TRBV18 to TRBJ1-6; D is unclear. CDR1 KGHSH and CDR2 LQKENI come from the germline V gene. Trimming stripped 4 bases from V and 4 bases from J, with 14 bases between. This CDR3 has 16 residues. The CDR3 loop is CASSLTSGEYNSPLHF. CDR3 sequence (DNA): TGTGCCAGCTCACTCACATCCGGGGAATATAATTCACCCCTCCACTTT.

V and J are TRBV5-6 and TRBJ2-6; no reliable D call. The CDR3 is 15 residues long. Germline V gives CDR1 SGHDT, CDR2 YYEEEE. Trimming removed 4 bases from V and 0 bases from J, with 8 bases in between. DNA for the CDR3: TGTGCCAGCAGCCTGGATGGCTCTGGGGCCAACGTCCTGACTTTC. This translates into CASSLDGSGANVLTF. Variable domain in full (rest from reference TRBV5-6 and TRBJ2-6): DAGVTQSPTHLIKTRGQQVTLRCSPKSGHDTVSWYQQALGQGPQFIFQYYEEEERQRGNFPDRFSGHQFPNYSSELNVNALLLGDSALYLCASSLDGSGANVLTFGAGSRLTVL.

This chain links TRBV5-1 with TRBJ2-7, with D tentatively TRBD1 or TRBD2 (5 bases each). The CDR3 is made up of 14 amino acids. Germline values: CDR1 SGHRS, CDR2 YFSETQ. V was pared by 5 bases and J by 2 bases, with 14 bases between. The CDR3 DNA sequence: TGCGCCAGCAGACCCGGGACGGGACCCTACGAGCAGTACTTC. Protein: CASRPGTGPYEQYF. The full variable domain, its missing parts supplied by reference TRBV5-1 and TRBJ2-7, is KAGVTQTPRYLIKTRGQQVTLSCSPISGHRSVSWYQQTPGQGLQFLFEYFSETQRNKGNFPGRFSGRQFSNSRSEMNVSTLELGDSALYLCASRPGTGPYEQYFGPGTRLTVT.

V gene TRBV29-1 combines with J gene TRBJ1-2; D remains unclear. Germline assignment: CDR1 SQVTM and CDR2 ANQGSEA. The CDR3 loop spans 12 amino acids. Trimming left V 4 bases short and J 2 bases short, with 8 bases between. The CDR3 DNA reads TGCAGCGTTGGAGGGCAAAACTATGGCTACACCTTC. As protein: CSVGGQNYGYTF. Full variable domain (remainder filled in from reference TRBV29-1 and TRBJ1-2): SAVISQKPSRDICQRGTSLTIQCQVDSQVTMMFWYRQQPGQSLTLIATANQGSEATYESGFVIDKFPISRPNLTFSTLTVSNMSPEDSSIYLCSVGGQNYGYTFGSGTRLTVV.